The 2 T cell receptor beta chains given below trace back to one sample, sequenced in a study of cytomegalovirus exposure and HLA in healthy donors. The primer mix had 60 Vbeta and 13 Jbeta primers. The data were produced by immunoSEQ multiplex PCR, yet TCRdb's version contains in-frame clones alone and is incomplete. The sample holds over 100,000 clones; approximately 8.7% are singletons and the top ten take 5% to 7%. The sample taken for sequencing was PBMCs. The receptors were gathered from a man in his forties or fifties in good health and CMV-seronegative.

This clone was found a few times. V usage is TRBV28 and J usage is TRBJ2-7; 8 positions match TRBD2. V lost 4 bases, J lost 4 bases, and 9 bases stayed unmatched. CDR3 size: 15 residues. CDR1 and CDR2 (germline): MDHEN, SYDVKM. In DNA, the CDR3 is TGTGCCAGCAGTTCCCAAGCGGGGGCCGAATACGAGCAGTACTTC. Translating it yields CASSSQAGAEYEQYF.

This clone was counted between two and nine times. The CDR3 sequence: CASLDPLAGGNTGELFF. CDR3 in DNA: TGTGCCAGCCTTGACCCACTAGCGGGGGGGAACACCGGGGAGCTGTTTTTT. The chain uses TRBV2 and TRBJ2-2, with TRBD2 identical over 12 bases. Germline loops: CDR1 SNHLY, CDR2 FYNNEI. V gave up 8 bases and J gave up 1 base; unmatched junction bases: 8. The CDR3 loop spans 17 amino acids.